This TCR beta chain was captured by sequencing in a study of blood T cells in healthy people across ages. V was clipped by 0 bases and J by 2 bases; unmatched bases: 12. This CDR3 comprises 20 residues. Germline loops: CDR1 SGDLS, CDR2 YYNGEE. They isolated at least 6 million PBMCs from each sample. A second PCR of about 7 to 11 cycles used a sample-barcoded 5' primer and a J-beta primer mix. Using its own MiXCR run on the 5' RACE reads, TCRdb lists one record per CDR3 protein. The sample lists about 800,000 distinct CDR3 sequences; about 25% were seen once. The same data also contributed to another study, on T cells of mothers and their children.

The genes are TRBV9 and TRBJ2-1, with 12 bases identical to TRBD2. This clonotype originated in a boy aged 10-17 years in good health. Sequencing was performed on blood. DNA for the CDR3: TGTGCCAGCAGCGTAGATCCTAGCGGGGGGGCCTTTAGCCCCTACAATGAGCAGTTCTTC. Protein sequence: CASSVDPSGGAFSPYNEQFF.